Below, 29 T cell receptor beta chains from the same sample are listed, as sequenced in a study of cytomegalovirus exposure and HLA in healthy donors. PCR amplification relied on 60 Vbeta primers (plus 13 Jbeta primers). The data were produced by immunoSEQ multiplex PCR, yet TCRdb's version contains in-frame clones alone and is incomplete. The repertoire includes 100,000 to 150,000 clones, about 80% of them detected once, and 2% to 2.5% sits in the top ten. Sequencing was carried out using PBMCs. All receptors come from a man aged 18 to 29 in good health and CMV-seronegative.

The rearrangement joins TRBV30 to TRBJ2-3, with D possibly TRBD1 on 5 matching bases. Trimming took off 0 bases at V and 2 bases at J, with 9 bases between the two ends. This CDR3 contains 14 residues. Germline-derived CDR1 and CDR2 are GTSNPN and SVGIG (reference sequence). This chain's CDR3 is CAWSVTGVTDTQYF. CDR3 coding DNA: TGTGCCTGGAGTGTAACAGGAGTCACAGATACGCAGTATTTT.

V and J are TRBV7-6 and TRBJ2-1; D ambiguous. Trimming removed 1 base from V and 0 bases from J, with 7 bases in between. Germline assignment: CDR1 SGHVS and CDR2 FNYEAQ. There are 15 residues in the CDR3. CDR3 residues: CASSLDLSSYNEQFF. CDR3 coding DNA: TGTGCCAGCAGCTTAGACTTAAGCTCCTACAATGAGCAGTTCTTC.

This chain joins TRBV28 and TRBJ1-2, with D maybe TRBD1 (6 bases). Looked up from germline, CDR1 is MDHEN and CDR2 is SYDVKM. Trimming left V 7 bases short and J 5 bases short, with 14 bases between. CDR3 length equals 13 residues. The CDR3 DNA follows: TGTGCCAGCACGGCCCCAGGGGAGTATGGCTACACCTTC. It translates to CASTAPGEYGYTF.

The chain is built from TRBV19 and TRBJ2-3, with TRBD2 identical over 14 bases. V lost 9 bases, J lost 4 bases, and 6 bases stayed unmatched. Per the germline V gene, CDR1 is LNHDA and CDR2 is SQIVND (reference sequence). This CDR3 is built from 15 residues. CDR3 sequence: CASLGLAGGPDTQYF. CDR3 in DNA: TGTGCCAGCCTAGGACTAGCGGGAGGCCCAGATACGCAGTATTTT.

The rearrangement links TRBV6-1 to TRBJ2-7, with a weak D call TRBD2 (6 bases). Germline V lookup: CDR1 MNHNS, CDR2 SASEGT. The CDR3 spans 15 residues. Trimming stripped 6 bases from V and 1 base from J, with 16 bases between. As DNA, the CDR3 is TGTGCCAGCAGGCGGGGCTGGGGTTTGTCCTACGAGCAGTACGTC. Amino acids: CASRRGWGLSYEQYV.

This clone appeared a single time. The V and J genes are TRBV5-1 and TRBJ2-6; D remains unclear. Trimming shortened V by 1 base and J by 0 bases, and 8 bases separated the two germline ends. This CDR3 contains 16 residues. Germline V gene lookup returns CDR1 SGHRS and CDR2 YFSETQ. The CDR3 is CASSLSPISGANVLTF. The CDR3 nucleotides read TGCGCCAGCAGCTTGTCTCCTATCTCTGGGGCCAACGTCCTGACTTTC.

The CDR3 reads CASSYPRGIEAFF. CDR3 coding DNA: TGTGCCAGCAGTTATCCCAGGGGAATTGAGGCTTTCTTT. The chain uses TRBV6-6 and TRBJ1-1; perhaps TRBD1 as D (6 bases). This CDR3 has 13 residues. Trimming left V 3 bases short and J 11 bases short, with 16 bases between. CDR1 is MNHNY, CDR2 SVGAGI, per germline (reference sequence).

This clone occurred once. The rearrangement joins TRBV27 to TRBJ2-6; D possibly corresponds to TRBD1 (5 bases). The germline CDR1 and CDR2 sequences are MNHEY and SMNVEV (reference sequence). This CDR3 contains 17 residues. V was trimmed by 2 bases and J by 3 bases, leaving 14 bases between them. In DNA form, the CDR3 reads TGTGCCAGCAGTTTACGAGCTGGGGCTGGTGGGGCCAACGTCCTGACTTTC. It translates to CASSLRAGAGGANVLTF.

The V gene is TRBV2, the J gene TRBJ1-2, with TRBD1 identical over 9 bases. V gave up 6 bases and J gave up 8 bases; unmatched junction bases: 4. The CDR3 runs to 12 residues. Germline V gene data show CDR1 as SNHLY and CDR2 as FYNNEI. The CDR3: CASRPGQGGYTF. The CDR3 DNA reads TGTGCCAGCAGACCGGGACAGGGCGGCTACACCTTC.

The CDR3 loop reads CASSPTGLLGGSPLHF. In DNA form, the CDR3 reads TGTGCCAGTAGCCCGACAGGTCTCCTTGGGGGTTCACCCCTCCACTTT. The chain links TRBV19 to TRBJ1-6; a possible D gene is TRBD1 (6 bases). The CDR3 runs to 16 residues. Trimming took 6 bases from V and 9 from J, leaving 21 bases between them. Germline V gene sequence: CDR1 LNHDA, CDR2 SQIVND (reference sequence).

The chain links TRBV6-5 to TRBJ2-7; D unclear. Germline CDR1 and CDR2: MNHEY and SVGAGI. V was clipped by 5 bases and J by 4 bases, with 12 bases between them. This CDR3 contains 13 residues. CDR3: CASSQPPLYEQYF. CDR3 nucleotide sequence: TGTGCCAGCAGTCAACCGCCCCTATACGAGCAGTACTTC.

The genes are TRBV9 and TRBJ1-4, with a possible D match to TRBD1 (5 bases). The CDR3 length is 15 residues. V shed 4 bases and J shed 1 base, with 11 bases lying between them. Germline V CDR1 and CDR2: SGDLS, YYNGEE. The CDR3 region is CASSFQGETNEKLFF. The CDR3 nucleotides are TGTGCCAGCAGCTTTCAAGGGGAAACTAATGAAAAACTGTTTTTT.

With regard to this clone: The junction and the germline gene differ at one end; a read error may be behind it. The gene calls are TRBV7-9 and TRBJ1-1, with D possibly matching TRBD1 (6 bases). CDR1 is SEHNR and CDR2 is FQNEAQ in the germline V gene (reference sequence). This CDR3 is built from 14 residues. The DNA of the CDR3 is TGTACCAGCAGCCCAAAGGGGGTTGACACTGAAGCTTTCTTT. Its translation: CTSSPKGVDTEAFF.

With regard to this clone: The same CDR3 can be traced to other DNA sequences in this sample. The chain is built from TRBV9 and TRBJ2-1, with 8 positions matching TRBD2. Trimming at V came to 0 bases and at J to 4 bases, leaving 9 bases not matched to a gene. The CDR3 loop spans 17 amino acids. Germline V gene lookup returns CDR1 SGDLS and CDR2 YYNGEE. CDR3: CASSVAPSGSGYNEQFF. CDR3 nucleotide sequence: TGTGCCAGCAGCGTAGCTCCCAGCGGGAGTGGGTACAATGAGCAGTTCTTC.

The chain combines TRBV5-1 with TRBJ1-1; tentative D call: TRBD1 (5 bases). Germline V gene data show CDR1 as SGHRS and CDR2 as YFSETQ. This CDR3 spans 12 amino acids. V lost 5 bases to trimming and J lost 2 bases, with 7 bases between them. The CDR3 region is CASRQDNTEAFF. Here the CDR3 DNA reads TGCGCCAGCAGACAGGACAACACTGAAGCTTTCTTT.

The V and J genes are TRBV11-1 and TRBJ2-1; TRBD2 agrees at 14 bases. With 5 bases clipped from V and 7 bases from J, the junction kept 4 bases outside the gene matches. CDR1 is SGHAT, CDR2 FQDESV, per germline (reference sequence). The CDR3 is made up of 15 amino acids. CDR3 loop: CASSLGLAGVNEQFF. CDR3 bases: TGTGCCAGCAGCCTGGGACTAGCGGGAGTGAATGAGCAGTTCTTC. The entire variable domain, with the rest obtained from reference TRBV11-1 and TRBJ2-1, is as follows: EAEVAQSPRYKITEKSQAVAFWCDPISGHATLYWYRQILGQGPELLVQFQDESVVDDSQLPKDRFSAERLKGVDSTLKIQPAELGDSAMYLCASSLGLAGVNEQFFGPGTRLTVL.

The chain employs TRBV9 and TRBJ2-3; 7 nucleotides align to TRBD2. Per the germline V gene, CDR1 is SGDLS and CDR2 is YYNGEE. After removal of 1 base from V and 5 bases from J, the junction contained 4 bases not matched to a gene. The CDR3 consists of 14 residues. The CDR3 sequence is CASSVSAGRDTQYF. For the CDR3, the DNA is TGTGCCAGCAGCGTATCAGCGGGAAGAGATACGCAGTATTTT.

V gene TRBV28 combines with J gene TRBJ2-7; D perhaps matches TRBD2 (6 bases). Trimming removed 7 bases from V and 1 base from J, with 11 bases in between. The CDR3 sequence is 13 residues long. Germline V gene lookup returns CDR1 MDHEN and CDR2 SYDVKM. The CDR3 nucleotides read TGTGCCAGCAAGGCGGCGGGATCCTACGAGCAGTACTTC. It translates to CASKAAGSYEQYF.

This chain links TRBV4-1 with TRBJ2-1; TRBD2 agrees at 8 bases. V shed 0 bases, J shed 9 bases, and the junction held 10 bases outside the gene matches. Germline V gene lookup returns CDR1 MGHRA and CDR2 YSYEKL. The length of the CDR3 is 16 residues. CDR3 coding DNA: TGCGCCAGCAGCCAAGAATGGGCACTAGCGGTCCGTGAGCAGTTCTTC. It is translated as CASSQEWALAVREQFF.

The chain carries TRBV4-1 and TRBJ2-1, with 7 bases fitting TRBD1. In germline, CDR1 is MGHRA, CDR2 YSYEKL. The CDR3 covers 16 residues. V lost 0 bases and J lost 16; bases outside the gene matches: 18. The chain's CDR3 is CASSQEGGWVKGAIFF. The CDR3 nucleotides read TGCGCCAGCAGCCAAGAAGGAGGTTGGGTAAAGGGGGCTATTTTCTTC.

The J gene is TRBJ2-2, the V gene TRBV11-2, with D maybe TRBD2 (5 bases). Germline V gene data show CDR1 as SGHAT and CDR2 as FQNNGV. V was cut by 0 bases and J by 6 bases, with 23 bases left in between. The CDR3 has 19 residues. This CDR3 is CASSLDSLDVASGAGELFF. The CDR3 DNA reads as TGTGCCAGCAGCTTAGACTCTTTAGATGTGGCCTCCGGGGCCGGGGAGCTGTTTTTT.

This rearrangement joins TRBV2 to TRBJ1-2; TRBD1 aligns across 11 bases. Trimming at V came to 5 bases and at J to 3 bases, leaving 5 bases not matched to a gene. Germline CDR1 reads SNHLY; CDR2 reads FYNNEI. This CDR3 is 15 amino acids long. CDR3 protein: CASSQDRGPYYGYTF. DNA of the CDR3: TGTGCCAGCAGTCAGGACAGGGGGCCATACTATGGCTACACCTTC.

This chain links TRBV11-2 with TRBJ2-2; D remains unclear. Germline CDR1 is SGHAT and CDR2 is FQNNGV. The CDR3 has 17 amino acids. V was trimmed by 1 base and J by 1 base, leaving 13 bases between them. DNA for the CDR3: TGTGCCAGCAGCTTAGTTGTCGCGGTCATGAACACCGGGGAGCTGTTTTTT. Protein: CASSLVVAVMNTGELFF.

V and J are TRBV9 and TRBJ1-1, with TRBD1 as a possible D gene (6 bases). The CDR3 runs 15 residues. Trimming took 2 bases from V and 3 from J, leaving 14 bases between them. CDR1 and CDR2 from the germline V gene are SGDLS and YYNGEE. Here the CDR3 reads CASSVGGARYTEAFF. For the CDR3, the DNA is TGTGCCAGCAGCGTGGGGGGGGCGCGGTACACTGAAGCTTTCTTT.

The chain couples TRBV23-1 to TRBJ2-2, with 12 bases matching TRBD2. TRBV23-1 is marked as an open reading frame, function uncertain. The V segment lost 4 bases and the J segment 1 base; nucleotides outside the gene matches: 13. The CDR3 runs 20 residues. The CDR3 DNA sequence: TGCGCCAGCAGTCGGGACCCGGGACTAGCGGGTTACCAGAACACCGGGGAGCTGTTTTTT. This codes for CASSRDPGLAGYQNTGELFF.

This CDR3 is CASSLAWEGMNTEAFF. In DNA form, the CDR3 reads TGTGCCAGCAGCTTGGCCTGGGAGGGAATGAACACTGAAGCTTTCTTT. The rearrangement uses TRBV5-4 and TRBJ1-1; D call uncertain. The CDR3 runs to 16 residues. Germline V lookup: CDR1 SGHNT, CDR2 YYREEE (reference sequence). Trimming took 0 bases from V and 0 from J, leaving 12 bases between them. The whole variable domain, filled in from reference TRBV5-4 and TRBJ1-1, reads ETGVTQSPTHLIKTRGQQVTLRCSSQSGHNTVSWYQQALGQGPQFIFQYYREEENGRGNFPPRFSGLQFPNYSSELNVNALELDDSALYLCASSLAWEGMNTEAFFGQGTRLTVV.

The chain joins TRBV5-1 to TRBJ2-7, with TRBD1 matching 7 bases. Germline loops: CDR1 SGHRS, CDR2 YFSETQ. The CDR3 runs 14 residues. The V segment lost 0 bases and the J segment 3 bases; nucleotides outside the gene matches: 3. CDR3 amino acids: CASSLAQGSYEQYF. The CDR3 DNA reads TGCGCCAGCAGCTTGGCACAGGGGAGCTACGAGCAGTACTTC.

This chain links TRBV14 with TRBJ1-2, with D maybe TRBD1 (5 bases). This CDR3 has 13 residues. Germline V CDR1 and CDR2: SGHDN, FVKESK. The V end was cut by 4 bases, the J end by 6 bases, with 12 bases between. In DNA, the CDR3 is TGTGCCAGCAGCCCCCGGACATCAGATGGCTACACCTTC. Translated: CASSPRTSDGYTF.

The chain combines TRBV28 with TRBJ2-3; D call uncertain. V lost 5 bases and J lost 7, with 13 bases in between. The germline CDR1 and CDR2 sequences are MDHEN and SYDVKM. This CDR3 is built from 13 residues. CDR3 region: CASSMESSNTQYF. CDR3 bases: TGTGCCAGCAGTATGGAGTCCTCTAATACGCAGTATTTT. Filled out from reference TRBV28 and TRBJ2-3, the complete variable domain reads DVKVTQSSRYLVKRTGEKVFLECVQDMDHENMFWYRQDPGLGLRLIYFSYDVKMKEKGDIPEGYSVSREKKERFSLILESASTNQTSMYLCASSMESSNTQYFGPGTRLTVL.